The sample holds one count of the clone carrying this T cell receptor beta chain. Its antigen is still unknown. Assay: immunoSEQ multiplex PCR; the TCRdb copy retains only in-frame clones and omits some. The sample has about 23,000 clones, around 89% seen once; the top ten hold approximately 23%. Indicated time point: cycle 4 day 1 (C4D1), after 6 weeks of nivolumab. Relapse was seen in all patients after autologous stem cell transplantation, and brentuximab vedotin exposure was variable. Progressive disease, partial response or complete response was each patient's best response. This record comes from a study of PD-1 blockade in classical Hodgkin lymphoma. Study-wide findings and caveats: Lower baseline TCR diversity was reported for newly diagnosed patients than for healthy donors. Underlying causes for the observed repertoire differences were not defined, possibly disease activity or prior therapy.

Trimming removed 3 bases from V and 4 bases from J, with 16 bases in between. The CDR3 runs to 17 residues. In germline, CDR1 is LNHDA, CDR2 SQIVND (reference sequence). V gene TRBV19 combines with J gene TRBJ2-6; a weak D match, TRBD1 (5 bases). The source is a human donor with classical Hodgkin lymphoma. The sequencing used peripheral blood mononuclear cells (PBMCs), collected before the fourth cycle of nivolumab. This CDR3 is CASSIRQGRVGANVLTF. As DNA, the CDR3 is TGTGCCAGTAGTATTCGCCAGGGCCGGGTCGGGGCCAACGTCCTGACTTTC. The complete variable domain, with remaining parts taken from reference TRBV19 and TRBJ2-6, reads DGGITQSPKYLFRKEGQNVTLSCEQNLNHDAMYWYRQDPGQGLRLIYYSQIVNDFQKGDIAEGYSVSREKKESFPLTVTSAQKNPTAFYLCASSIRQGRVGANVLTFGAGSRLTVL.